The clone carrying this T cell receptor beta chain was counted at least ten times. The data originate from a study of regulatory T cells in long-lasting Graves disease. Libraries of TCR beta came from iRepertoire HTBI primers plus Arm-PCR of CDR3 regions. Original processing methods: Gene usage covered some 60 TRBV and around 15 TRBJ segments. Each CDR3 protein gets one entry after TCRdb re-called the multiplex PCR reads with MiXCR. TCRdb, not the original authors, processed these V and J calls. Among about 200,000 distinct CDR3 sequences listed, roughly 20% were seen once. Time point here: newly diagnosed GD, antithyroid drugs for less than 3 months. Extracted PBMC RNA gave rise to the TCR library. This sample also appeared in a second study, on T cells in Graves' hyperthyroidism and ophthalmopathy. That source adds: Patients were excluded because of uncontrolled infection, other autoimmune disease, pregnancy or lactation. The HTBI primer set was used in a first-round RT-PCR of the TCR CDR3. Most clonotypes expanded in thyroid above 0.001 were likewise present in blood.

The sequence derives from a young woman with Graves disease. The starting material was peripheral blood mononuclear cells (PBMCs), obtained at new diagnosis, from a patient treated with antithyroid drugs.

The CDR3 loop reads CATSRDGVSEAFF. CDR3 sequence (DNA): TGTGCCACCAGCAGAGATGGGGTCAGCGAAGCTTTCTTT. J is TRBJ1-1 and V is TRBV15; D is undetermined. The CDR3 spans 13 residues. The germline gives CDR1 LNHNV, CDR2 YYDKDF (reference sequence). V lost 0 bases and J 8 bases, leaving 10 bases between the germline ends.